This T cell receptor (beta chain) was retrieved from a study of Ad26.COV2.S vaccination and SARS-CoV-2 variants. Using immunoSEQ multiplex PCR, the repertoire was profiled, and TCRdb retains in-frame clones only, with some absent. Of more than 300,000 clones listed, approximately 86% were seen once; the top ten hold 1.5% to 2.5%. Treatment in this sample: roughly 20 received Ad26.COV2.S at low or high dose, single or two shots; a few received placebo; per-sample allocation not given. The study sampled participants on day 63 after the first vaccine or placebo injection. CDR1 SGHVS and CDR2 FNYEAQ come from the germline V gene. This CDR3 region has 17 residues. Trimming removed 4 bases at V and 4 bases at J, with 22 bases between.

The sequence was obtained from a person aged 18 to 65 who received the Ad26.COV2.S COVID-19 vaccine or a placebo. The chain combines TRBV7-6 with TRBJ2-5; possibly TRBD1 for D (7 bases). Sequenced here: peripheral blood, sampled in a trial of Ad26.COV2.S vaccine versus placebo. The CDR3 here is CASSSGGTAARRETQYF. CDR3 nucleotide sequence: TGTGCCAGCAGCTCCGGAGGGACAGCGGCTCGGAGAGAGACCCAGTACTTC.